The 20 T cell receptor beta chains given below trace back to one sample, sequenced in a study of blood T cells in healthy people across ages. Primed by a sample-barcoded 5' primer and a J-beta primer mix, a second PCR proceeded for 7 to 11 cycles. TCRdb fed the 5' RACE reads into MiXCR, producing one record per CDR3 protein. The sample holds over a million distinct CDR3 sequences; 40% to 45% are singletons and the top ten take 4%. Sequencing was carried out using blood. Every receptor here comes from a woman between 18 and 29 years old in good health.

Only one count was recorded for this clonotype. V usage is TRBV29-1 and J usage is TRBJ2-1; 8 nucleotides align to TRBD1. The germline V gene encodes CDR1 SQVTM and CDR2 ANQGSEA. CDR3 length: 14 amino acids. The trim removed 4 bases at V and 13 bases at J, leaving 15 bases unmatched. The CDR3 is CSVARTGWRETQFF. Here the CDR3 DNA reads TGCAGCGTTGCCCGGACAGGGTGGCGAGAGACCCAGTTCTTC.

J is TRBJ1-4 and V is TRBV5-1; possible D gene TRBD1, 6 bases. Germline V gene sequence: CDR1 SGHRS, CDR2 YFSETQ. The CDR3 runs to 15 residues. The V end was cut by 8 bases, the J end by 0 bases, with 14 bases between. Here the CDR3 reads CASWLGTPTNEKLFF. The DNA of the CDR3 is TGCGCCAGTTGGCTTGGGACACCAACTAATGAAAAACTGTTTTTT.

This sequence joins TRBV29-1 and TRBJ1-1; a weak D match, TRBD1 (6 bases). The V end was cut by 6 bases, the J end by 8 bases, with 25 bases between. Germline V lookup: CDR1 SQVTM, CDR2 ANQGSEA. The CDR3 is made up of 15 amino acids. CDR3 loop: CSVRTAAWDGTEAFF. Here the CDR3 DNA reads TGCAGCGTCAGGACAGCCGCCTGGGATGGCACCGAAGCTTTCTTT. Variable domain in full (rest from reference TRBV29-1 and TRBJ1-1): SAVISQKPSRDICQRGTSLTIQCQVDSQVTMMFWYRQQPGQSLTLIATANQGSEATYESGFVIDKFPISRPNLTFSTLTVSNMSPEDSSIYLCSVRTAAWDGTEAFFGQGTRLTVV.

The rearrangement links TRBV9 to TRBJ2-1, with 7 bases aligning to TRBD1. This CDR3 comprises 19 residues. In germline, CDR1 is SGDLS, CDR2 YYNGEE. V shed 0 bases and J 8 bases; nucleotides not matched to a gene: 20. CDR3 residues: CASSVATARGRESIDEQFF. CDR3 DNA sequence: TGTGCCAGCAGCGTAGCTACGGCGAGGGGGCGCGAGTCGATCGATGAGCAGTTCTTC.

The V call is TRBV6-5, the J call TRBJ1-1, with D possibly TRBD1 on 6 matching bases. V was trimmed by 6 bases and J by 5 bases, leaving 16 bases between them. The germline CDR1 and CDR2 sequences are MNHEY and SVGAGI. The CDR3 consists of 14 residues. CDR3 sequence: CASRTGTPRTEAFF. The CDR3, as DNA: TGTGCCAGCAGAACCGGGACACCGAGAACTGAAGCTTTCTTT.

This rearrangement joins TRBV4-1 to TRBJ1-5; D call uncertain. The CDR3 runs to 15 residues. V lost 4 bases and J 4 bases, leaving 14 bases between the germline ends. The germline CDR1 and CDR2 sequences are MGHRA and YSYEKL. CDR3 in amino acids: CASSPSSLLNQPQHF. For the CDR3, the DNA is TGCGCCAGCAGCCCCTCCTCTCTCCTAAATCAGCCCCAGCATTTT.

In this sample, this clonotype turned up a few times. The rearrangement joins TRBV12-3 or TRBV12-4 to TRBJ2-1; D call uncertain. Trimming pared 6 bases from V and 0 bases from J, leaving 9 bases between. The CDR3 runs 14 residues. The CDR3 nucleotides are TGTGCCAGCAGCACACTGGACTCCTACAATGAGCAGTTCTTC. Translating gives CASSTLDSYNEQFF.

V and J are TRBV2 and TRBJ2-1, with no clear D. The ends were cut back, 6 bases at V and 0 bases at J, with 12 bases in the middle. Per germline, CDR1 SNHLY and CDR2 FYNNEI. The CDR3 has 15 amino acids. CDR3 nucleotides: TGTGCCAGCAGGTTGGGCAAGAGCTCCTACAATGAGCAGTTCTTC. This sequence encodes CASRLGKSSYNEQFF.

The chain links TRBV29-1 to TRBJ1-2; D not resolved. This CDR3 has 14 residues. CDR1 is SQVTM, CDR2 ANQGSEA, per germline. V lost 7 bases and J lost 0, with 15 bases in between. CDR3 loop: CSADIPETNYGYTF. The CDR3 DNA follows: TGCAGCGCTGACATTCCCGAAACTAACTATGGCTACACCTTC.

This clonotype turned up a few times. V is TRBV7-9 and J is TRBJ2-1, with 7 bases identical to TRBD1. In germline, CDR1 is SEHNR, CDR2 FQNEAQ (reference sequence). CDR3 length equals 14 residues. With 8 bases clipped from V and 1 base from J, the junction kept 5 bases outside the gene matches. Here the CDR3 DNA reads TGTGCCAGCTTAGGGGGCATTTCCTACAATGAGCAGTTCTTC. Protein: CASLGGISYNEQFF.

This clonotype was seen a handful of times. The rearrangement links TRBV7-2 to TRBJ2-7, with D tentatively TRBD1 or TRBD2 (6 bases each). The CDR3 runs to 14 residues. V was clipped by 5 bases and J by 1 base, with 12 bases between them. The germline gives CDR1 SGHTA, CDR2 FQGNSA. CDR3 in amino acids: CASSRKGGSYEQYF. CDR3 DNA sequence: TGTGCCAGCAGCCGAAAGGGGGGATCCTACGAGCAGTACTTC. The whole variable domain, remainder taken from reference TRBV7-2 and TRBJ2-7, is GAGVSQSPSNKVTEKGKDVELRCDPISGHTALYWYRQSLGQGLEFLIYFQGNSAPDKSGLPSDRFSAERTGGSVSTLTIQRTQQEDSAVYLCASSRKGGSYEQYFGPGTRLTVT.

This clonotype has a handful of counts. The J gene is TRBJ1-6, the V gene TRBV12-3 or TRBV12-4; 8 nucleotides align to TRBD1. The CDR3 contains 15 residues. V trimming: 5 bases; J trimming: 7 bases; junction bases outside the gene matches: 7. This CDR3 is CASSRQGTSNSPLHF. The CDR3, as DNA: TGTGCCAGCAGTCGACAGGGGACGAGCAATTCACCCCTCCACTTT.

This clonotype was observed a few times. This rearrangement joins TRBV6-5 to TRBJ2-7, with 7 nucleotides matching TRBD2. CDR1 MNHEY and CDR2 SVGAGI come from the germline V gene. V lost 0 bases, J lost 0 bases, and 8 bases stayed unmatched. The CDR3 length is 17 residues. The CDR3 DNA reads TGTGCCAGCAGTTACTCGTGGGGGGGGAGTTTCTCCTACGAGCAGTACTTC. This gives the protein CASSYSWGGSFSYEQYF.

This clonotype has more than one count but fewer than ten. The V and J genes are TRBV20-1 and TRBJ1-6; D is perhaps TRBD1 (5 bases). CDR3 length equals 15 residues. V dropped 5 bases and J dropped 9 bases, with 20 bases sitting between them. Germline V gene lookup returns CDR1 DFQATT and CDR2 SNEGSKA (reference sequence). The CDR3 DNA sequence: TGCAGTGCTTCAACCGTTGGGGGACCGAGTTCACCCCTCCACTTT. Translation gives CSASTVGGPSSPLHF.

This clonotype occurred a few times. CDR3 in amino acids: CASTDRENEQFF. In DNA form, the CDR3 reads TGTGCCAGCACCGACAGGGAAAATGAGCAGTTCTTC. The rearrangement joins TRBV12-3 or TRBV12-4 to TRBJ2-1; TRBD1 agrees at 7 bases. After removal of 7 bases from V and 7 bases from J, the junction contained 4 bases not matched to a gene. The CDR3 is made up of 12 amino acids.

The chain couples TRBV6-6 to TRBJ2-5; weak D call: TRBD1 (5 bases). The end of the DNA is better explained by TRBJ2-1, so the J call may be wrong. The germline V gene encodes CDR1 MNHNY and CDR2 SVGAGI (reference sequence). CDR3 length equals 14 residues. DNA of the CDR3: TGTGCCAGCAAGGTGCATGGGGCACAAGAGACCCAGTTCTTC. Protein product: CASKVHGAQETQFF.

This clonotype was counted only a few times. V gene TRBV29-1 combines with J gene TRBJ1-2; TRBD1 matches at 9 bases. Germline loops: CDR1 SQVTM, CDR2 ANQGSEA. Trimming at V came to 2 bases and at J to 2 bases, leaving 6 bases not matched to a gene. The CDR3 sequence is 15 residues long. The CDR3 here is CSVETRDRVNYGYTF. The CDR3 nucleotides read TGCAGCGTTGAAACCCGGGACAGGGTAAACTATGGCTACACCTTC.

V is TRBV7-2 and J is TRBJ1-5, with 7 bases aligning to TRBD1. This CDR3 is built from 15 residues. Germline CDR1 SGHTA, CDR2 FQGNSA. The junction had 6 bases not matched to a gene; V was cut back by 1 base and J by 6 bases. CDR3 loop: CASSLVQGVGQPQHF. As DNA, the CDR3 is TGTGCCAGCAGCTTAGTTCAGGGGGTGGGTCAGCCCCAGCATTTT.

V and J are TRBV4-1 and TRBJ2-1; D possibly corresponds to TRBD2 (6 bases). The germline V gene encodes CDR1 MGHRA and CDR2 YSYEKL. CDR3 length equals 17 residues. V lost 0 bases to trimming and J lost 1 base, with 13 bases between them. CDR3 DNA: TGCGCCAGCAGCCAAGATCGCACTAGCCGGTCCTACAATGAGCAGTTCTTC. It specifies CASSQDRTSRSYNEQFF.

The DNA of the CDR3 is TGTGCCAGCAGTCCCGACGGGACTTCGAGTTACGAGCAGTACTTC. Its protein product is CASSPDGTSSYEQYF. V and J are TRBV6-5 and TRBJ2-4, with TRBD2 as a possible D gene (6 bases). Matching the DNA end better, TRBJ2-7 makes the J call doubtful. From germline, CDR1 is MNHEY and CDR2 SVGAGI. The CDR3 length is 15 residues.